The 25 T cell receptor beta chains below all came from one sample that was sequenced in a study of OX40 agonist ivuxolimab in advanced cancers. The library was made by the immunoSEQ multiplex PCR assay. Sourced from immuneACCESS, this table was stored by TCRdb with only in-frame sequences that have V and J called. A share of the clones is absent; for the studies checked, an unresolved V gene accounts for under half, and the remainder has no known explanation. The sample has 75,000 to 90,000 clones on record, around nine tenths of them singletons. 0.95% to 1.2% of the sample rests with the top ten. This specimen consisted of CD4+ or CD8+ T cells sorted from blood, obtained in a trial of the OX40 agonist ivuxolimab. The receptors come from an adult with an advanced solid tumor such as melanoma, head and neck, liver or kidney cancer.

V gene TRBV25-1 combines with J gene TRBJ1-4; D might be TRBD1 (6 bases). This CDR3 region has 15 residues. Germline CDR1 MGHDK, CDR2 SYGVNS. V was cut by 5 bases and J by 4 bases, with 14 bases left in between. CDR3 protein: CASSPRGGGNEKLFF. The CDR3 DNA is TGTGCCAGCAGTCCCCGAGGGGGAGGTAATGAAAAACTGTTTTTT.

This rearrangement joins TRBV29-1 to TRBJ1-2; no firm D call. CDR1 is SQVTM and CDR2 is ANQGSEA in the germline V gene. CDR3 length: 14 residues. Trimming pared 3 bases from V and 0 bases from J, leaving 11 bases between. CDR3 sequence (DNA): TGCAGCGTTGAGCGGGAGGGTCCTAACTATGGCTACACCTTC. Translation gives CSVEREGPNYGYTF.

Only one count was recorded for this clone. V usage is TRBV5-1 and J usage is TRBJ2-6; a weak D match, TRBD2 (6 bases). V lost 4 bases and J 3 bases, leaving 17 bases between the germline ends. In germline, CDR1 is SGHRS, CDR2 YFSETQ. This CDR3 region has 17 residues. The DNA of the CDR3 is TGCGCCAGCAGCGCCTATCTCCAGGGACTTGGGGCCAACGTCCTGACTTTC. This translates into CASSAYLQGLGANVLTF.

The chain carries TRBV29-1 and TRBJ2-4; no reliable D call. From germline, CDR1 is SQVTM and CDR2 ANQGSEA. Between the trimmed V and J ends, which lost 5 bases and 8 bases, there was a span of 19 bases. CDR3 length equals 14 residues. DNA for the CDR3: TGCAGCGTTTTCGACGCATCTAGGAACGACATTCAGTACTTC. Amino acids: CSVFDASRNDIQYF. Full variable domain (outside the CDR3, taken from reference TRBV29-1 and TRBJ2-4): SAVISQKPSRDICQRGTSLTIQCQVDSQVTMMFWYRQQPGQSLTLIATANQGSEATYESGFVIDKFPISRPNLTFSTLTVSNMSPEDSSIYLCSVFDASRNDIQYFGAGTRLSVL.

The genes are TRBV11-2 and TRBJ2-5; tentative D call: TRBD2 (5 bases). V was clipped by 1 base and J by 5 bases, with 20 bases between them. CDR3 length: 17 residues. Looked up from germline, CDR1 is SGHAT and CDR2 is FQNNGV. CDR3 region: CASSLGSSALGRETQYF. The DNA for the CDR3 is TGTGCCAGCAGCTTAGGGAGTAGCGCCCTAGGAAGGGAGACCCAGTACTTC.

V and J are TRBV4-2 and TRBJ1-5, with a weak D call TRBD1 (5 bases). Trimming took off 1 base at V and 1 base at J, with 11 bases between the two ends. The CDR3 contains 16 residues. CDR1 is LGHNA and CDR2 is YNFKEQ in the germline V gene. The CDR3 sequence: CASSQAGGASNQPQHF. CDR3 nucleotides: TGTGCCAGCAGCCAAGCCGGGGGAGCGAGCAATCAGCCCCAGCATTTT.

Only one count was recorded for this clone. For the CDR3, the DNA is TGTGCCAGCAGCGCGCAGACGGGGAATGAAAAACTGTTTTTT. Its translation is CASSAQTGNEKLFF. This chain uses TRBV9 with TRBJ1-4; the D is unclear. V shed 3 bases and J shed 5 bases, with 11 bases lying between them. CDR1 is SGDLS, CDR2 YYNGEE, per germline. This CDR3 region has 14 residues.

This chain uses TRBV6-5 with TRBJ1-2, with D possibly TRBD1 on 6 matching bases. The CDR3 spans 14 residues. Germline CDR1 MNHEY, CDR2 SVGAGI. The V and J ends lost 0 bases and 8 bases respectively, with 13 bases between them. The CDR3 sequence: CASSYSGGRRGYTF. Here the CDR3 DNA reads TGTGCCAGCAGTTACTCGGGGGGGCGGAGAGGCTACACCTTC.

The CDR3 nucleotides read TGTGCCAGCAGCGTCGGGACAACCCAAGAGACCCAGTACTTC. Residues: CASSVGTTQETQYF. The V call is TRBV9, the J call TRBJ2-5; possible D gene TRBD1, 6 bases. Germline lookup yields CDR1 SGDLS and CDR2 YYNGEE. The CDR3 contains 14 residues. The V end lost 2 bases, the J end lost 1 base, and 9 bases lay between the germline ends.

The rearrangement links TRBV11-2 to TRBJ2-5; no firm D call. The CDR3 loop spans 12 amino acids. The germline CDR1 and CDR2 sequences are SGHAT and FQNNGV. Deletions cut 3 bases from V and 3 bases from J, with 5 bases between. The chain's CDR3 is CASSLQEETQYF. The CDR3 DNA reads as TGTGCCAGCAGCTTGCAAGAAGAGACCCAGTACTTC.

The rearrangement links TRBV5-5 to TRBJ2-7; TRBD1 aligns across 7 bases. The CDR3 is made up of 14 amino acids. Germline V gives CDR1 SGHKS, CDR2 YYEKEE (reference sequence). J lost 1 base, V lost 4 bases, and 5 bases had no gene match. The DNA for the CDR3 is TGTGCCAGCAGCCGAACAGGGGCTTCCTACGAGCAGTACTTC. Translated: CASSRTGASYEQYF.

V and J are TRBV19 and TRBJ2-5; tentative D call: TRBD2 (6 bases). Trimming took 5 bases from V and 5 from J, leaving 15 bases between them. The CDR3 totals 14 residues. Per germline, CDR1 LNHDA and CDR2 SQIVND (reference sequence). This chain's CDR3 is CASSHTSQSETQYF. DNA of the CDR3: TGTGCCAGTAGTCATACTAGCCAATCGGAGACCCAGTACTTC.

The V and J genes are TRBV11-2 and TRBJ2-7; TRBD1 matches at 12 bases. V was pared by 5 bases and J by 2 bases, with 4 bases of the junction left unmatched. There are 15 residues in the CDR3. Germline V gene data show CDR1 as SGHAT and CDR2 as FQNNGV. The CDR3, as DNA: TGTGCCAGCAGCCCGGGGACAGGGGGCCCCTACGAGCAGTACTTC. Protein product: CASSPGTGGPYEQYF.

This rearrangement joins TRBV30 to TRBJ1-4; 9 bases fit TRBD1. Unmatched junction bases numbered 6, after V lost 2 bases and J lost 8 bases. CDR1 is GTSNPN, CDR2 SVGIG, per germline (reference sequence). The CDR3 length is 14 residues. CDR3 loop: CAWSSGQGQEKLFF. The CDR3 nucleotides are TGTGCCTGGAGTTCGGGACAGGGACAAGAAAAACTGTTTTTT.

This chain joins TRBV2 and TRBJ1-2; no clear D. CDR1 and CDR2 (germline): SNHLY, FYNNEI. This CDR3 has 12 amino acids. The V end lost 7 bases, the J end lost 8 bases, and 14 bases lay between the germline ends. The CDR3 region is CASKDGPLGYTF. As DNA, the CDR3 is TGTGCCAGCAAAGACGGACCCTTAGGCTACACCTTC.

The rearrangement joins TRBV2 to TRBJ2-7; D possibly corresponds to TRBD2 (6 bases). The CDR3 is 13 residues long. CDR1 and CDR2 from the germline V gene are SNHLY and FYNNEI. Trimming shortened V by 4 bases and J by 3 bases, and 10 bases separated the two germline ends. DNA for the CDR3: TGTGCCAGCAGTGGGGACTCTTACTACGAGCAGTACTTC. The encoded protein is CASSGDSYYEQYF.

This clone has a single count. The chain uses TRBV4-1 and TRBJ1-4; D uncertain. Trimming removed 1 base from V and 0 bases from J, with 12 bases in between. Germline CDR1 and CDR2: MGHRA and YSYEKL. The length of the CDR3 is 17 residues. The CDR3 is CASSQGASGPTNEKLFF. For the CDR3, the DNA is TGCGCCAGCAGCCAAGGCGCCTCCGGACCAACTAATGAAAAACTGTTTTTT.

The J gene is TRBJ1-2, the V gene TRBV19, with a tentative D call TRBD1 (6 bases). CDR1 LNHDA and CDR2 SQIVND come from the germline V gene (reference sequence). This CDR3 has 16 residues. V lost 4 bases, J lost 1 base, and 16 bases lay in between. The CDR3 is CASSTPGQAHNYGYTF. The CDR3 nucleotides are TGTGCCAGTAGTACCCCGGGACAAGCCCATAACTATGGCTACACCTTC.

The rearrangement links TRBV5-1 to TRBJ1-1, with no clear D. Germline V gives CDR1 SGHRS, CDR2 YFSETQ. The V gene lost 6 bases and the J gene lost 1 base, with 13 bases spanning the gap. The CDR3 is 14 amino acids. This CDR3 reads CASTSGGENTEAFF. The CDR3, as DNA: TGCGCCAGCACCTCGGGAGGAGAGAACACTGAAGCTTTCTTT.

This chain uses TRBV4-2 with TRBJ2-7, with D tentatively TRBD2 (6 bases). Germline-derived CDR1 and CDR2 are LGHNA and YNFKEQ. CDR3 length: 16 amino acids. The ends were cut back, 1 base at V and 0 bases at J, with 13 bases in the middle. The CDR3 sequence is CASSQGVAVSSYEQYF. The DNA for the CDR3 is TGTGCCAGCAGCCAAGGTGTAGCGGTAAGCTCCTACGAGCAGTACTTC.

The rearrangement links TRBV5-1 to TRBJ2-7; tentative D call: TRBD1 (6 bases). The length of the CDR3 is 13 residues. The germline V gene encodes CDR1 SGHRS and CDR2 YFSETQ. Trimming left V 4 bases short and J 6 bases short, with 14 bases between. The CDR3 region has the DNA TGCGCCAGCAGCACGGGACAAACCGCCGAGCAGTACTTC. Encoded protein: CASSTGQTAEQYF.

The CDR3 protein is CASGGDTGYNEQFF. The CDR3 DNA follows: TGCGCCAGTGGAGGGGACACCGGCTACAATGAGCAGTTCTTC. This chain uses TRBV5-1 with TRBJ2-1; D tentatively fits TRBD1 or TRBD2 (6 bases each). The CDR3 length is 14 residues. CDR1 and CDR2 from the germline V gene are SGHRS and YFSETQ. V lost 8 bases and J 3 bases, leaving 15 bases between the germline ends.

The chain joins TRBV11-2 to TRBJ2-5, with 11 bases fitting TRBD1. The junction had 13 bases not matched to a gene; V was cut back by 8 bases and J by 5 bases. CDR3 size: 16 residues. Germline CDR1 SGHAT, CDR2 FQNNGV. As DNA, the CDR3 is TGTGCCAGCCGCAAACCGGGACAGGGGGGGAGGGAGACCCAGTACTTC. This gives the protein CASRKPGQGGRETQYF. Looking up the rest from reference TRBV11-2 and TRBJ2-5 gives the full variable domain: EAGVAQSPRYKIIEKRQSVAFWCNPISGHATLYWYQQILGQGPKLLIQFQNNGVVDDSQLPKDRFSAERLKGVDSTLKIQPAKLEDSAVYLCASRKPGQGGRETQYFGPGTRLLVL.

This chain uses TRBV30 with TRBJ2-7; 14 positions match TRBD2. The CDR3 runs to 13 residues. The germline CDR1 and CDR2 sequences are GTSNPN and SVGIG (reference sequence). Trimming took 5 bases from V and 4 from J; bases not matched to a gene: 1. CDR3 in amino acids: CAWGTSGRYEQYF. The CDR3 DNA reads as TGTGCCTGGGGGACTAGCGGGAGATACGAGCAGTACTTC.

The V call is TRBV30, the J call TRBJ2-7; D unresolved. This CDR3 contains 13 residues. Germline V CDR1 and CDR2: GTSNPN, SVGIG (reference sequence). Trimming removed 6 bases from V and 2 bases from J, with 14 bases in between. The CDR3 here is CACDTGTPYEQYF. The CDR3 region has the DNA TGTGCCTGTGATACGGGTACGCCCTACGAGCAGTACTTC.